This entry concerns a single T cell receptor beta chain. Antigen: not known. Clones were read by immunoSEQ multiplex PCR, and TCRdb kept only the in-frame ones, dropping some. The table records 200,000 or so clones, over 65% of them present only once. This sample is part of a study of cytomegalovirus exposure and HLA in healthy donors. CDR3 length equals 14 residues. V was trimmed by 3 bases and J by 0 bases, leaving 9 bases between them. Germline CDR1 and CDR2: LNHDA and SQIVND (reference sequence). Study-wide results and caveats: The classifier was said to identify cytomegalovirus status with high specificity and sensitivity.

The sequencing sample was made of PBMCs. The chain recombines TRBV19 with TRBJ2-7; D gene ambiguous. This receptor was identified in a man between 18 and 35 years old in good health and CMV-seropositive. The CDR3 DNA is TGTGCCAGTAGTATCGGCGGCACCTCCTACGAGCAGTACTTC. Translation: CASSIGGTSYEQYF. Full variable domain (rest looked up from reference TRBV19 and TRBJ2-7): DGGITQSPKYLFRKEGQNVTLSCEQNLNHDAMYWYRQDPGQGLRLIYYSQIVNDFQKGDIAEGYSVSREKKESFPLTVTSAQKNPTAFYLCASSIGGTSYEQYFGPGTRLTVT.